This T cell receptor (beta chain) was identified during a study of blood T cell repertoires in COVID-19. For the study at large: The United States, Italy and Spain were the sources of the acute and convalescent COVID-19 samples. The cDNA or gDNA used as material had been derived from T cells, B-cell-depleted T cells, or PBMCs.

Original processing methods: Reference gene primer amplification yielded estimated nucleated cell counts. Sequencing used immunoSEQ multiplex PCR; TCRdb keeps in-frame clones, though not all of them. V and J calls and clone size are as listed in that table; D and trimming were resolved from the DNA. The table records about 48,000 clones, roughly 87% of them present only once. The CDR3 is 14 amino acids. The V and J ends lost 9 bases and 0 bases, in that order; junction bases with no gene match: 6. CDR1 is LGHDT, CDR2 YNNKEL, per germline (reference sequence). The sequence was obtained from a woman of 80 years or more with acute or convalescent COVID-19. The sample consisted of peripheral blood. This chain joins TRBV3-1 (or the pseudogene TRBV3-2) and TRBJ2-3, with TRBD2 matching over 7 bases. The CDR3 spells CASQGGVSTDTQYF. CDR3 DNA sequence: TGTGCCAGTCAGGGAGGGGTGAGCACAGATACGCAGTATTTT.